One T cell receptor beta chain is described in this entry. This sample was taken from a study of CD8+CD57+ T cells in acquired aplastic anemia. Across the study: Sorted CD4+ and CD8+ cells yielded DNA averaging about 3.1 ug.

Genomic DNA provided the template from which TCR beta VDJ and CDR3 profiles were obtained. TCRdb reprocessed the reads via MiXCR and lists one record per CDR3 protein. The sample consists of about 270,000 distinct CDR3 sequences, approximately 56% of them appearing once. Sequencing was carried out using sorted CD4+, CD8+, or CD8+CD57+ T cells (not recorded which) from PBMCs. The TCR was taken from a human donor with severe aplastic anemia or a healthy control (not recorded which).

The CDR3 loop is CASSFRDDEQYF. The CDR3 coding sequence is TGTGCCAGCAGCTTCAGGGATGACGAGCAGTACTTC. The rearrangement joins TRBV7-2 to TRBJ2-7; tentatively, D is TRBD1 (5 bases). This CDR3 region has 12 residues. V was shortened by 3 bases and J by 5 bases, with 8 bases between the two germline ends. Germline CDR1 SGHTA, CDR2 FQGNSA.